What follows are 23 T cell receptor beta chains derived from one specimen sequenced in a study of blood T cell repertoires in COVID-19 (TCRdb year 2020). The library was built by means of the immunoSEQ multiplex PCR assay. The table was pulled from immuneACCESS by TCRdb, which kept in-frame rearrangements only. Such tables lose some clones; where checked, under half of the loss comes from unresolved V genes, and the rest has no known cause. The sample table holds roughly 150,000 clones, of which roughly 80% were seen once. About 8.6% of the sample rests with the top ten. The specimen was PBMCs or T cells enriched from blood (not recorded which). The source of these receptors is a woman between 50 and 59 years old who had recovered from COVID-19.

The rearrangement uses TRBV10-2 and TRBJ1-1; the D gene is possibly TRBD1 (5 bases). Germline values: CDR1 WSHSY, CDR2 SAAADI. Trimming took 7 bases from V and 1 from J, leaving 22 bases between them. CDR3 length equals 17 residues. In nucleotides, the CDR3 is TGCGCCAGCACGCGGGGGGGGTTCAAGGCGACGAACACTGAAGCTTTCTTT. Translation: CASTRGGFKATNTEAFF.

This clone was detected a few times. The genes are TRBV7-2 and TRBJ1-1; 8 bases agree with TRBD1. The J segment lost 11 bases and the V segment lost 5 bases, leaving 10 bases of the junction unmatched. This CDR3 has 13 residues. Germline V gives CDR1 SGHTA, CDR2 FQGNSA. CDR3 in DNA: TGTGCCAGCAGCCCGAAGGTGACAGGGGTCGCTTTCTTT. This sequence encodes CASSPKVTGVAFF.

V is TRBV15 and J is TRBJ2-2; a weak D match, TRBD2 (5 bases). CDR1 LNHNV and CDR2 YYDKDF come from the germline V gene (reference sequence). Trimming took 2 bases from V and 7 from J, leaving 11 bases between them. The CDR3 has 14 amino acids. The CDR3 coding sequence is TGTGCCACCAGCAGACGAAGGGAGCTCGGGGAGCTGTTTTTT. Protein product: CATSRRRELGELFF.

This chain joins TRBV4-3 and TRBJ2-2; TRBD2 agrees at 7 bases. J was trimmed by 0 bases and V by 3 bases; bases with no gene match: 7. CDR1 is LGHNA and CDR2 is YSLEER in the germline V gene. CDR3 length equals 17 residues. CDR3 DNA sequence: TGCGCCAGCAGCCAGACTAGCAGCGGGGCGAACACCGGGGAGCTGTTTTTT. This translates into CASSQTSSGANTGELFF.

This clone was found a few times. The rearrangement joins TRBV10-1 to TRBJ2-5; no clear D. The CDR3 is 14 residues long. V lost 3 bases and J lost 2, with 10 bases in between. Germline loops: CDR1 WNHNN, CDR2 SYGVQD (reference sequence). CDR3 region: CASSDGGPQETQYF. The DNA of the CDR3 is TGCGCCAGCAGTGACGGTGGGCCACAAGAGACCCAGTACTTC.

This clone came up once. V is TRBV27 and J is TRBJ1-1, with D perhaps matching TRBD1 (6 bases). V lost 3 bases and J 4 bases, leaving 9 bases between the germline ends. The CDR3 is 13 amino acids. Per the germline V gene, CDR1 is MNHEY and CDR2 is SMNVEV (reference sequence). In DNA, the CDR3 is TGTGCCAGCAGTTTCAGGGGTAGCACTGAAGCTTTCTTT. It translates to CASSFRGSTEAFF.

This chain connects TRBV7-9 to TRBJ2-3; possible D gene TRBD2, 6 bases. The CDR3 contains 15 residues. V gave up 5 bases and J gave up 2 bases, with 14 bases separating them. Germline V gives CDR1 SEHNR, CDR2 FQNEAQ (reference sequence). CDR3 loop: CASSPGAGNTDTQYF. In nucleotides, the CDR3 is TGTGCCAGCAGCCCTGGGGCGGGGAACACAGATACGCAGTATTTT.

This rearrangement joins TRBV10-3 to TRBJ1-1; a possible D gene is TRBD1 (6 bases). V lost 6 bases to trimming and J lost 6 bases, with 14 bases between them. Germline CDR1 and CDR2: ENHRY and SYGVKD. There are 13 residues in the CDR3. The DNA for the CDR3 is TGTGCCATCAGGGTGGGGGGGCAGGCTGAAGCTTTCTTT. Protein sequence: CAIRVGGQAEAFF.

This clone was seen a few times. The chain has TRBV4-3 and TRBJ2-1; a possible D gene is TRBD2 (6 bases). Germline values: CDR1 LGHNA, CDR2 YSLEER. The CDR3 contains 15 residues. The ends were cut back, 1 base at V and 4 bases at J, with 11 bases in the middle. The CDR3 loop reads CASSQVGGVYNEQFF. Here the CDR3 DNA reads TGCGCCAGCAGCCAAGTCGGGGGAGTATACAATGAGCAGTTCTTC.

The rearrangement joins TRBV7-2 to TRBJ2-1; D gene unclear. This CDR3 contains 11 residues. Germline CDR1 is SGHTA and CDR2 is FQGNSA. Deletions cut 5 bases from V and 6 bases from J, with 5 bases between. CDR3 sequence (DNA): TGTGCCAGCAGCAAACTCAATGAGCAGTTCTTC. Protein sequence: CASSKLNEQFF. Full variable domain (rest looked up from reference TRBV7-2 and TRBJ2-1): GAGVSQSPSNKVTEKGKDVELRCDPISGHTALYWYRQSLGQGLEFLIYFQGNSAPDKSGLPSDRFSAERTGGSVSTLTIQRTQQEDSAVYLCASSKLNEQFFGPGTRLTVL.

The chain carries TRBV3-1 (or the pseudogene TRBV3-2) and TRBJ1-5; D is unresolved. Trimming took 2 bases from V and 6 from J, leaving 5 bases between them. The CDR3 is 12 residues long. The V gene's germline CDR1 is LGHDT and CDR2 YNNKEL (reference sequence). The chain's CDR3 is CASSQPGQPQHF. In nucleotides, the CDR3 is TGTGCCAGCAGCCAACCCGGTCAGCCCCAGCATTTT.

This clone was counted a few times. The V and J genes are TRBV6-5 and TRBJ1-1; TRBD1 matches 7 bases. Germline values: CDR1 MNHEY, CDR2 SVGAGI. V lost 0 bases to trimming and J lost 11 bases; unmatched junction nucleotides: 9. The CDR3 sequence is 14 residues long. The CDR3 region is CASSYSSARGSAFF. As DNA, the CDR3 is TGTGCCAGCAGTTACTCGAGTGCCAGGGGGTCCGCTTTCTTT.

V gene TRBV9 combines with J gene TRBJ2-3, with a possible D match to TRBD2 (5 bases). The CDR3 has 14 amino acids. The V gene's germline CDR1 is SGDLS and CDR2 YYNGEE. V gave up 0 bases and J gave up 6 bases, with 11 bases separating them. The CDR3 here is CASSVARTEDTQYF. The DNA for the CDR3 is TGTGCCAGCAGCGTAGCTAGGACTGAGGATACGCAGTATTTT.

V and J are TRBV2 and TRBJ1-5; 9 bases line up with TRBD1. The CDR3 covers 15 residues. In germline, CDR1 is SNHLY, CDR2 FYNNEI. V shed 4 bases and J 1 base; nucleotides not matched to a gene: 2. The CDR3 DNA is TGTGCCAGCAGTGTCGACAGGGGGAGCAATCAGCCCCAGCATTTT. Its translation is CASSVDRGSNQPQHF.

By sample fraction, this clone is medium-sized. The chain links TRBV5-4 to TRBJ2-7; TRBD1 is a possible D gene (7 bases). The V end was cut by 0 bases, the J end by 2 bases, with 12 bases between. Germline V CDR1 and CDR2: SGHNT, YYREEE (reference sequence). The CDR3 contains 15 residues. CDR3 nucleotides: TGTGCCAGCAGCTTGGAACAGGGGAGGACCTACGAGCAGTACTTC. The encoded protein is CASSLEQGRTYEQYF.

The rearrangement joins TRBV5-1 to TRBJ1-2; D unclear. The CDR3 has 15 residues. The germline CDR1 and CDR2 sequences are SGHRS and YFSETQ. Trimming took off 0 bases at V and 4 bases at J, with 13 bases between the two ends. The CDR3 coding sequence is TGCGCCAGCAGCTTGGGCCAGAATTCAGGCTATGGCTACACCTTC. Translating gives CASSLGQNSGYGYTF.

This chain links TRBV11-2 with TRBJ2-6, with D perhaps TRBD1 (6 bases). This CDR3 region has 17 residues. V was trimmed by 5 bases and J by 0 bases, leaving 14 bases between them. Germline V gene lookup returns CDR1 SGHAT and CDR2 FQNNGV. The CDR3 loop is CASSVTGTLSGANVLTF. CDR3 DNA sequence: TGTGCCAGCAGCGTGACAGGTACACTCTCTGGGGCCAACGTCCTGACTTTC.

This clone was detected only once. DNA for the CDR3: TGTGCCAGCAGTCAGGCCCAGGGGGCCAATGAGCAGTTCTTC. It is translated as CASSQAQGANEQFF. J is TRBJ2-1 and V is TRBV28; 8 nucleotides match TRBD1. J gave up 6 bases and V 5 bases, and 6 bases lay outside the gene matches. The germline V gene encodes CDR1 MDHEN and CDR2 SYDVKM. The CDR3 is 14 residues long. The entire variable domain, with the rest obtained from reference TRBV28 and TRBJ2-1, is as follows: DVKVTQSSRYLVKRTGEKVFLECVQDMDHENMFWYRQDPGLGLRLIYFSYDVKMKEKGDIPEGYSVSREKKERFSLILESASTNQTSMYLCASSQAQGANEQFFGPGTRLTVL.

The chain joins TRBV5-1 to TRBJ1-5; a possible D gene is TRBD1 (5 bases). This CDR3 contains 14 residues. The germline CDR1 and CDR2 sequences are SGHRS and YFSETQ. V lost 0 bases and J 5 bases, leaving 9 bases between the germline ends. CDR3 sequence (DNA): TGCGCCAGCAGCTTGGGGACACCTGATCAGCCCCAGCATTTT. Translated: CASSLGTPDQPQHF.

This chain links TRBV5-1 with TRBJ2-2; 9 positions match TRBD1. The CDR3 runs 16 residues. Germline V gene data show CDR1 as SGHRS and CDR2 as YFSETQ. V shed 5 bases, J shed 7 bases, and the junction held 12 bases outside the gene matches. The DNA for the CDR3 is TGCGCCAGCAGTACAGGGGACAGGGTTGGAAACGGGGAGCTGTTTTTT. Its protein is CASSTGDRVGNGELFF.

This clone appeared a single time. The DNA of the CDR3 is TGTGCCAGCAGCCCGCCAGGAGGGACCTCTGGGGCCAACGTCCTGACTTTC. It codes for CASSPPGGTSGANVLTF. This chain uses TRBV5-4 with TRBJ2-6, with TRBD2 as a possible D gene (6 bases). Germline CDR1 reads SGHNT; CDR2 reads YYREEE (reference sequence). V was cut by 4 bases and J by 0 bases, with 14 bases left in between. The CDR3 is 17 amino acids.

The J gene is TRBJ2-1, the V gene TRBV9; TRBD2 matches 7 bases. The CDR3 is made up of 15 amino acids. Germline CDR1 SGDLS, CDR2 YYNGEE. V lost 0 bases, J lost 1 base, and 1 base stayed unmatched. CDR3 in amino acids: CASSVEGGSYNEQFF. Written as DNA, the CDR3 is TGTGCCAGCAGCGTAGAGGGAGGGTCCTACAATGAGCAGTTCTTC.

This rearrangement joins TRBV5-1 to TRBJ2-1; 8 bases agree with TRBD2. V lost 0 bases to trimming and J lost 3 bases; unmatched junction nucleotides: 2. CDR3 length: 15 residues. The V gene's germline CDR1 is SGHRS and CDR2 YFSETQ. The CDR3 DNA reads as TGCGCCAGCAGCTTGGAGCTAGCGGGCTACAATGAGCAGTTCTTC. Its translation is CASSLELAGYNEQFF.